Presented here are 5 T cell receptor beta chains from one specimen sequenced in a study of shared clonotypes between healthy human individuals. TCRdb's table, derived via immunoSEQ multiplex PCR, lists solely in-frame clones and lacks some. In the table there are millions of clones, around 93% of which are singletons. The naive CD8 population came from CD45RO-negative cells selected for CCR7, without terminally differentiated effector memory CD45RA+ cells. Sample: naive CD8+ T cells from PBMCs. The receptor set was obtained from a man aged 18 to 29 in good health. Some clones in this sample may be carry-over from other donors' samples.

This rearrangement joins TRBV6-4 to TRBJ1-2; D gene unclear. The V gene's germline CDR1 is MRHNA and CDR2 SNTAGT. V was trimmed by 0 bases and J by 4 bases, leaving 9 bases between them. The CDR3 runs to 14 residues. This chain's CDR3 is CASSDSVGVYGYTF. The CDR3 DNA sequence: TGTGCCAGCAGTGACTCGGTGGGTGTCTATGGCTACACCTTC.

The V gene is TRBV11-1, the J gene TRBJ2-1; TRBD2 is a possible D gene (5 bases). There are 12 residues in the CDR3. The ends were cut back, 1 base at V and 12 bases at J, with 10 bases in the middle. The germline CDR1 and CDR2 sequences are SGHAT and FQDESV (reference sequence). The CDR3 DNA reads TGTGCCAGCAGCTTAGTTCGGGGTATGCAGTTCTTC. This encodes CASSLVRGMQFF.

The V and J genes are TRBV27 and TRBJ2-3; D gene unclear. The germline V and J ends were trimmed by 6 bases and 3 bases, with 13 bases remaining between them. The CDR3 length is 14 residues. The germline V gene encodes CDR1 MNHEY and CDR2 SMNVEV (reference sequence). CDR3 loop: CASRGWGPTDTQYF. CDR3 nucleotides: TGTGCCAGCAGAGGATGGGGTCCGACAGATACGCAGTATTTT.

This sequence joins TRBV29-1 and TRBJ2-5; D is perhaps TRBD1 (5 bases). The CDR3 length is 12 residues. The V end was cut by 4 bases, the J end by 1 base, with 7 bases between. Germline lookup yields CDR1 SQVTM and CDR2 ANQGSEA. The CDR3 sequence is CSVVDSQETQYF. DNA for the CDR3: TGCAGCGTTGTAGACAGCCAAGAGACCCAGTACTTC. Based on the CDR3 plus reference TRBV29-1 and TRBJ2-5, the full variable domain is SAVISQKPSRDICQRGTSLTIQCQVDSQVTMMFWYRQQPGQSLTLIATANQGSEATYESGFVIDKFPISRPNLTFSTLTVSNMSPEDSSIYLCSVVDSQETQYFGPGTRLLVL.

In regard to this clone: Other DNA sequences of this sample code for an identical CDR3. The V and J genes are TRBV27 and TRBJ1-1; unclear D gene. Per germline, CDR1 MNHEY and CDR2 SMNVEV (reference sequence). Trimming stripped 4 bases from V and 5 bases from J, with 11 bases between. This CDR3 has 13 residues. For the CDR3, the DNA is TGTGCCAGCAGTTCTCGGGGAGGGACTGAAGCTTTCTTT. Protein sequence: CASSSRGGTEAFF.